This paragraph reports one T cell receptor beta chain. Antigen specificity is unknown. This specimen comes from a study of T cell responses to AZD1222 COVID-19 vaccine. At the level of the study: Second-dose intervals near 4 or 12 weeks were combined.

Produced via immunoSEQ multiplex PCR; TCRdb's table is partial and in-frame only. This sample has approximately 110,000 clones, with about 90% found just once. Germline V gene data show CDR1 as SNHLY and CDR2 as FYNNEI. The CDR3 is 11 amino acids. V was clipped by 4 bases and J by 9 bases, with 7 bases between them. Findings of the study overall: Scientists sampled the repertoires only once the peak T cell response had passed. Spike regions recognized by vaccine-associated CD4 TCRs spanned the protein, led by 160-218 and 743-854. Clonal diversity was possibly underestimated, and the donors were mostly white British, with more females.

The sample was peripheral blood, taken on day 0 of AZD1222 vaccination. The sequence was collected from an adult in good health. This sequence joins TRBV2 and TRBJ1-3; D gene ambiguous. CDR3: CASSVAGTIYF. In DNA form, the CDR3 reads TGTGCCAGCAGTGTGGCCGGCACCATATATTTT. The complete variable domain, with remaining parts taken from reference TRBV2 and TRBJ1-3, reads EPEVTQTPSHQVTQMGQEVILRCVPISNHLYFYWYRQILGQKVEFLVSFYNNEISEKSEIFDDQFSVERPDGSNFTLKIRSTKLEDSAMYFCASSVAGTIYFGEGSWLTVV.